The 18 T cell receptor beta chains listed next were all sequenced from one sample in a study of shared clonotypes between healthy human individuals. The protocol was immunoSEQ multiplex PCR, while the TCRdb copy is restricted to in-frame clones and leaves out a portion. Of over 850,000 clones listed, 70% to 80% are singletons. Sequencing input: memory CD4+ T cells from PBMCs. Subset: CD45RA-negative fraction. The receptors derive from a man younger than 30 in good health. Some clones in this sample may be carry-over from other donors' samples.

This sequence joins TRBV5-1 and TRBJ2-3; 9 nucleotides agree with TRBD2. Germline V gene sequence: CDR1 SGHRS, CDR2 YFSETQ. The CDR3 covers 17 residues. V trimming: 2 bases; J trimming: 0 bases; junction bases outside the gene matches: 7. The CDR3 reads CASSLPAGGFSTDTQYF. The CDR3, as DNA: TGCGCCAGCAGCTTACCAGCGGGGGGCTTTAGCACAGATACGCAGTATTTT.

This clone was recorded once. The chain recombines TRBV18 with TRBJ1-1; unclear D gene. The germline V and J ends were trimmed by 2 bases and 1 base, with 8 bases remaining between them. The CDR3 has 14 amino acids. Germline CDR1 is KGHSH and CDR2 is LQKENI. CDR3 in amino acids: CASSPKVQNTEAFF. The CDR3, as DNA: TGTGCCAGCTCACCAAAGGTGCAGAACACTGAAGCTTTCTTT. The complete variable domain, with remaining parts taken from reference TRBV18 and TRBJ1-1, reads NAGVMQNPRHLVRRRGQEARLRCSPMKGHSHVYWYRQLPEEGLKFMVYLQKENIIDESGMPKERFSAEFPKEGPSILRIQQVVRGDSAAYFCASSPKVQNTEAFFGQGTRLTVV.

V gene TRBV11-2 combines with J gene TRBJ1-1; D is uncertain. Germline V gene lookup returns CDR1 SGHAT and CDR2 FQNNGV. The CDR3 covers 13 residues. Trimming cost V 2 bases and J 3 bases, with 7 bases left between them. CDR3 bases: TGTGCCAGCAGCTTAAACATCGACACTGAAGCTTTCTTT. This codes for CASSLNIDTEAFF.

The rearrangement joins TRBV7-9 to TRBJ2-1; 8 nucleotides line up with TRBD1. Looked up from germline, CDR1 is SEHNR and CDR2 is FQNEAQ (reference sequence). V shed 5 bases, J shed 4 bases, and the junction held 1 base outside the gene matches. The CDR3 has 13 amino acids. The CDR3 DNA reads TGTGCCAGCAGCCGGGACAGGTACAATGAGCAGTTCTTC. Amino acid sequence: CASSRDRYNEQFF.

V is TRBV6-5 and J is TRBJ2-7, with 8 bases aligning to TRBD2. This CDR3 is built from 15 residues. V shed 2 bases and J 1 base; nucleotides not matched to a gene: 4. Germline V gene lookup returns CDR1 MNHEY and CDR2 SVGAGI. In nucleotides, the CDR3 is TGTGCCAGCAGTTACCGGACGGGGGGGTCCTACGAGCAGTACTTC. Its protein is CASSYRTGGSYEQYF.

J is TRBJ1-2 and V is TRBV5-1, with D perhaps matching TRBD1 (5 bases). The germline V gene encodes CDR1 SGHRS and CDR2 YFSETQ. Trimming removed 0 bases at V and 8 bases at J, with 17 bases between. This CDR3 region has 15 residues. The CDR3 protein is CASSLAGGGEQGYTF. For the CDR3, the DNA is TGCGCCAGCAGCTTGGCCGGGGGTGGAGAGCAGGGCTACACCTTC. Using reference TRBV5-1 and TRBJ1-2 for the parts outside the CDR3, the full variable domain is KAGVTQTPRYLIKTRGQQVTLSCSPISGHRSVSWYQQTPGQGLQFLFEYFSETQRNKGNFPGRFSGRQFSNSRSEMNVSTLELGDSALYLCASSLAGGGEQGYTFGSGTRLTVV.

This clone was observed a handful of times. The chain employs TRBV5-1 and TRBJ2-2, with 10 bases fitting TRBD1. The germline CDR1 and CDR2 sequences are SGHRS and YFSETQ. The CDR3 consists of 15 residues. The trim removed 4 bases at V and 3 bases at J, leaving 3 bases unmatched. This chain's CDR3 is CASSQTGGYTGELFF. The CDR3 nucleotides read TGCGCCAGCAGCCAGACAGGGGGCTACACCGGGGAGCTGTTTTTT.

J is TRBJ1-4 and V is TRBV28; possibly TRBD1 for D (5 bases). Trimming left V 7 bases short and J 5 bases short, with 20 bases between. The CDR3 is 16 residues long. CDR1 and CDR2 from the germline V gene are MDHEN and SYDVKM. The CDR3 coding sequence is TGTGCCAGCAACCCGGAAGGGGTAGCGGGAAATGAAAAACTGTTTTTT. Translating it yields CASNPEGVAGNEKLFF.

This rearrangement joins TRBV5-1 to TRBJ1-1; TRBD1 matches at 7 bases. The V and J ends lost 4 bases and 10 bases, in that order; junction bases with no gene match: 7. There are 12 residues in the CDR3. Germline V gene sequence: CDR1 SGHRS, CDR2 YFSETQ. The CDR3 here is CASSDDRVSAFF. CDR3 in DNA: TGCGCCAGCAGCGACGACAGGGTGTCAGCTTTCTTT.

The chain combines TRBV7-9 with TRBJ2-1; 11 nucleotides line up with TRBD2. Germline V gene lookup returns CDR1 SEHNR and CDR2 FQNEAQ (reference sequence). This CDR3 comprises 15 residues. The V segment lost 6 bases and the J segment 9 bases; nucleotides outside the gene matches: 10. The chain's CDR3 is CASSFSGLAGGEQFF. The CDR3 DNA reads TGTGCCAGCAGTTTCTCAGGGCTAGCGGGAGGTGAGCAGTTCTTC.

The V call is TRBV7-8, the J call TRBJ1-5, with 8 bases aligning to TRBD1. V lost 5 bases to trimming and J lost 1 base; unmatched junction nucleotides: 7. CDR3 size: 16 residues. Per germline, CDR1 SGHVS and CDR2 FQNEAQ. The CDR3 DNA reads as TGTGCCAGCAGCCCAGGGGGCTGGGGGAGCAATCAGCCCCAGCATTTT. It encodes CASSPGGWGSNQPQHF.

The rearrangement uses TRBV15 and TRBJ2-3, with D possibly matching TRBD2 (5 bases). The CDR3 covers 15 residues. Looked up from germline, CDR1 is LNHNV and CDR2 is YYDKDF (reference sequence). Trimming removed 1 base from V and 6 bases from J, with 14 bases in between. CDR3 loop: CATSRALSSGDTQYF. CDR3 nucleotide sequence: TGTGCCACCAGCAGAGCGTTGAGCTCGGGGGATACGCAGTATTTT.

This chain uses TRBV11-2 with TRBJ1-1; D is possibly TRBD1 (6 bases). This CDR3 contains 15 residues. V lost 4 bases and J lost 3, with 15 bases in between. Looked up from germline, CDR1 is SGHAT and CDR2 is FQNNGV. CDR3 amino acids: CASSSGTTGYTEAFF. DNA of the CDR3: TGTGCCAGCAGCTCCGGAACAACAGGGTACACTGAAGCTTTCTTT.

The chain combines TRBV25-1 with TRBJ1-2, with D uncertain. This CDR3 is built from 12 residues. Germline values: CDR1 MGHDK, CDR2 SYGVNS. Trimming removed 3 bases at V and 4 bases at J, with 6 bases between. CDR3 protein: CASSDGTYGYTF. The CDR3 DNA sequence: TGTGCCAGCAGTGATGGTACCTATGGCTACACCTTC.

The chain has TRBV19 and TRBJ1-1; a possible D gene is TRBD1 (5 bases). This CDR3 region has 15 residues. Germline lookup yields CDR1 LNHDA and CDR2 SQIVND (reference sequence). Trimming left V 1 base short and J 3 bases short, with 12 bases between. The CDR3 bases are TGTGCCAGTAGTATAGGTGGCAGGGCCGACACTGAAGCTTTCTTT. Residues: CASSIGGRADTEAFF.

Details on this clone: The same CDR3 arises from other DNA sequences in this sample as well. The gene calls are TRBV9 and TRBJ2-5; weak D call: TRBD2 (6 bases). This CDR3 has 13 residues. The ends were cut back, 2 bases at V and 3 bases at J, with 8 bases in the middle. Germline CDR1 is SGDLS and CDR2 is YYNGEE. CDR3 coding DNA: TGTGCCAGCAGCGTCCGACTAGAAGAGACCCAGTACTTC. Its protein is CASSVRLEETQYF.

Written as DNA, the CDR3 is TGTGCCAGCTCACCCCGAGGGGGCAGTTCTGACTATGGCTACACCTTC. Translation gives CASSPRGGSSDYGYTF. The chain recombines TRBV18 with TRBJ1-2; 7 positions agree with TRBD1. The V gene end was trimmed by 3 bases and the J gene end by 3 bases; junction bases not matched to a gene: 10. CDR3 length equals 16 residues. Germline values: CDR1 KGHSH, CDR2 LQKENI.

The rearrangement joins TRBV6-1 to TRBJ2-1, with TRBD1 matching 10 bases. The CDR3 spans 13 residues. V lost 6 bases and J lost 7; bases outside the gene matches: 3. Germline CDR1 reads MNHNS; CDR2 reads SASEGT. The CDR3 sequence is CASRRQGANEQFF. CDR3 nucleotides: TGTGCCAGCAGGCGACAGGGGGCTAATGAGCAGTTCTTC.